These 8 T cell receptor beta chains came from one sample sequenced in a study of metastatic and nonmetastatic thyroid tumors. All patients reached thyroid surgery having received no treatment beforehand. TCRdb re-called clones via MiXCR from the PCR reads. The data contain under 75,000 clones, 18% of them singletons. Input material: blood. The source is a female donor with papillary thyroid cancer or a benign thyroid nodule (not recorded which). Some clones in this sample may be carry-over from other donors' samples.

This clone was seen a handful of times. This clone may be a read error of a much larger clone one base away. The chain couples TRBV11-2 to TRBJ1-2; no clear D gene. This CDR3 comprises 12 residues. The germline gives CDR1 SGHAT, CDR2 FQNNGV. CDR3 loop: CASSLDGYGYAF. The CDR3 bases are TGTGCCAGCAGCTTAGACGGGTATGGCTACGCCTTC.

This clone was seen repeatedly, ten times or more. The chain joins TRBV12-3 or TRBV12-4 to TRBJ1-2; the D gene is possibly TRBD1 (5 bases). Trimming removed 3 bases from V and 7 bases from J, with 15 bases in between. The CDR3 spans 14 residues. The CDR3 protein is CASSLINGGTGYTF. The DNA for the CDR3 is TGTGCCAGCAGTTTGATAAACGGGGGGACTGGCTACACCTTC.

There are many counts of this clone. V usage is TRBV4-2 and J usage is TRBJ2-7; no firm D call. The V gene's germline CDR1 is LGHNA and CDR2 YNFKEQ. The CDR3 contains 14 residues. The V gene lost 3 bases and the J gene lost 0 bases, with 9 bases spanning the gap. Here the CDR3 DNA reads TGTGCCAGCAGCCAGAAGGGAAGCTCCTACGAGCAGTACTTC. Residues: CASSQKGSSYEQYF.

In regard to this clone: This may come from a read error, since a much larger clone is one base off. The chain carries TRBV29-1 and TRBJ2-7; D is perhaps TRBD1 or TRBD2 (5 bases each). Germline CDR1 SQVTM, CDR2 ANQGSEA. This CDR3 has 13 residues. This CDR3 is CSVVGVSSHEQCF. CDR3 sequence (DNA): TGCAGCGTTGTGGGGGTTTCATCCCACGAGCAGTGCTTC.

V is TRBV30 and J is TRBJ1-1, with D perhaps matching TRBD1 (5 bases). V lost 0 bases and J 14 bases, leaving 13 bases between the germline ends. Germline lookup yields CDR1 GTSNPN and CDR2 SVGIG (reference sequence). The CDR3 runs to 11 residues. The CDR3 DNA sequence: TGTGCCTGGAGTGTATGGGGACCATGCTTCTTT. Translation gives CAWSVWGPCFF. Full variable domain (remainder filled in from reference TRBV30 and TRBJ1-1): SQTIHQWPATLVQPVGSPLSLECTVEGTSNPNLYWYRQAAGRGLQLLFYSVGIGQISSEVPQNLSASRPQDRQFILSSKKLLLSDSGFYLCAWSVWGPCFFGQGTRLTVV.

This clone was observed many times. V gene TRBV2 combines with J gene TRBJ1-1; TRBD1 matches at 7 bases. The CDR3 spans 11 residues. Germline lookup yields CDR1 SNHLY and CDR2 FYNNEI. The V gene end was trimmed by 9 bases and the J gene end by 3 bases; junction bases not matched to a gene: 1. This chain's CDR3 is CARQGYTEAFF. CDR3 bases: TGTGCCAGACAGGGGTACACTGAAGCTTTCTTT.

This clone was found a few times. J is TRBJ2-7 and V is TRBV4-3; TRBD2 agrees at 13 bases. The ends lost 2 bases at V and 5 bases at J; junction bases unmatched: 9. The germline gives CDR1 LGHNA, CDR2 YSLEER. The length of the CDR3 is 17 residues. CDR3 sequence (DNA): TGCGCCAGCAGCCAATCAAGGACTAGCGGGAGCATCAACGAGCAGTACTTC. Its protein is CASSQSRTSGSINEQYF.

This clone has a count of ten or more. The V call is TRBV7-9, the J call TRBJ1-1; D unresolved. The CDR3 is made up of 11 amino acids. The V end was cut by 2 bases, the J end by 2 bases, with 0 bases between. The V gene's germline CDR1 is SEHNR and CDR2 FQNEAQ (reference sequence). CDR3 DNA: TGTGCCAGCAGCTTAAACACTGAAGCTTTCTTT. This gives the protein CASSLNTEAFF.